The rows below give T cell receptor beta chains drawn from one sample of a study of CD8 T cells in Susac syndrome. Via MiXCR, TCRdb re-called the immunoSEQ multiplex PCR reads, giving one row per CDR3 protein. The table has about 400,000 distinct CDR3 sequences, more than 70% seen once. The sequencing sample was made of CD8+ T cells from PBMCs. The source of these receptors is a human donor with multiple sclerosis. CDR3s include the opening cysteine and the closing phenylalanine or tryptophan. D genes are given only for firm matches. A clone size is listed for some rows: how often the clone was seen (once, few, many), or a class if it is expanded.

j_call | d_call | v_call | clone_size | cdr3_nt | cdr3_aa
TRBJ2-7 | TRBD2 | TRBV5-4 | NA | TGTGCCAGCAGCTTGGCCGAAGGAGCGGGACTAGGACACGAGCAGTACTTC | CASSLAEGAGLGHEQYF
TRBJ2-1 | NA | TRBV25-1 | few | TGTGCCAGCAGTGAGCTAGCAAATGAGCAGTTCTTC | CASSELANEQFF
TRBJ2-5 | NA | TRBV7-9 | NA | TGTGCCAGCAGTCCCCATGTGGCGGGGATTGAAGAGACCCAGTACTTC | CASSPHVAGIEETQYF
TRBJ1-3 | NA | TRBV9 | NA | TGTGCCAGCAGCCAGACAGGTCCCCTCGACACCATATATTTT | CASSQTGPLDTIYF
TRBJ2-1 | NA | TRBV9 | NA | TGTGCCAGCAGCGTAGACGAGGATGAGCAGTTCTTC | CASSVDEDEQFF
TRBJ2-7 | TRBD2 | TRBV6-1 | NA | TGTGCCAGCAGTGACCTTATTACTAGCGGGGGATACGAGCAGTACTTC | CASSDLITSGGYEQYF
TRBJ2-1 | TRBD2 | TRBV19 | few | TGTGCCAGTAGTGCGTACGGACTAGCGGACTACAATGAGCAGTTCTTC | CASSAYGLADYNEQFF
TRBJ2-3 | NA | TRBV29-1 | once | TGCAGCGTTGAGGGACTCCTCCTCCGGGCAGATACGCAGTATTTT | CSVEGLLLRADTQYF
TRBJ2-3 | TRBD1 | TRBV12-3/TRBV12-4 | once | TGTGCCAGCAGTTTAGGCTTGACAGGGCTAAACACAGATACGCAGTATTTT | CASSLGLTGLNTDTQYF
TRBJ1-1 | TRBD1 | TRBV28 | NA | TGTGCCAGCAGTCCCCGACAGGGCTTCACTGAAGCTTTCTTT | CASSPRQGFTEAFF